The source of this TCR beta chain is a study of PD-1 blockade in classical Hodgkin lymphoma. Study conclusions and caveats: Exclusion applied to patients who initiated nivolumab less than 1 year following ASCT. With CD4+ cells, TCR diversity rose significantly by C4D1, but not with CD8+ cells.

This clone has only one observation. Antigen unknown. Relapse was seen in all patients after autologous stem cell transplantation, and brentuximab vedotin exposure was variable. TCRdb's copy holds only in-frame clones and misses some; the assay was immunoSEQ multiplex PCR. The data show about 110,000 clones, with nearly 90% seen just once and 15% to 20% held by the top ten. V lost 1 base to trimming and J lost 4 bases, with 10 bases between them. The germline CDR1 and CDR2 sequences are LGHNA and YSLEER. CDR3 length equals 14 residues. This rearrangement joins TRBV4-3 to TRBJ1-1; D perhaps matches TRBD1 (5 bases). The material was peripheral blood mononuclear cells (PBMCs), obtained before the second cycle of nivolumab. This sequence originates from a human donor with classical Hodgkin lymphoma. The DNA for the CDR3 is TGCGCCAGCAGCCAAGCTTTTGGGACCACTGAAGCTTTCTTT. It translates to CASSQAFGTTEAFF.